Detailed here is one TCR beta chain. This clone's antigen is unknown. Per-base qualities were not stored, and no clone one base away is much larger. The sample is drawn from a study of shared clonotypes between healthy human individuals (dated by TCRdb to the early 2020s). Study-level background: The cohort included a few men and a couple of women between 18 and 49 years of age. The study deeply sequenced blood TCR repertoires of about 5 healthy adults to estimate repertoire size and the extent of clonotype sharing between individuals. Libraries were prepared and TCR repertoires were sequenced by different laboratories using diverse techniques, in order to increase sequencing depth and limit assay-specific biases. Leukapheresis yielded between about 0.94 and 9.5 billion PBMCs per donor.

Donors were healthy HIV-negative adults with no recently reported acute infections or vaccinations. Every donor was a Caucasian adult living in Nashville, Tennessee, USA. For unsorted samples, 90 million or so PBMCs were counted and genomic DNA was extracted with the QIAamp DNA Blood Mini kit. After blood collection by leukapheresis, PBMCs were isolated using Ficoll-Histopaque density gradient centrifugation and then cryopreserved in the vapor phase of liquid nitrogen. Paper-wide results and their limitations: Pairwise subsampling led to the expectation that sequencing depth would affect the degree of clonotype sharing among donors. Only blood was sampled, and tissue TCR repertoires likely differ from those in blood. Because the study included only a small number of donors, the genetic and exposure-history diversity represented was limited.

Using the deep immunoSEQ assay, TCR CDR3 regions were amplified from genomic DNA by multiplex PCR. For each cell subset, the extracted genomic DNA was distributed evenly across all wells of several immunoSEQ 96-well plates, and each plate served as one replicate. For unsorted PBMC, approximately 300 ng of genomic DNA, equivalent to roughly 30,000 T cell genomes, went into each replicate PCR. Ten immunoSEQ deep assay plates were used to sequence the unsorted PBMC genomic DNA. Purified libraries were quantified with a Qubit 3.0 fluorometer, sized on a Bioanalyzer 2100, and re-quantified with the KAPA Library Quantification kit. Every immunoSEQ 96-well plate was sequenced on a separate single-read 150-cycle Illumina NextSeq 550 flow cell. The paper's processing steps were these. Because the immunoSEQ output held only junctional sequences and lacked quality scores, the filtering could not match the filtering applied to full-length reads. Sequences were annotated with PyIR, a Python wrapper for IgBLAST v1.9, using IMGT germline references to assign V/J genes and CDR3. Reads with weak V/J assignments (E-value above 1e-6), missing CDR3, stop codons, out-of-frame junctions, or ambiguous translated residues were removed. V3J clonotypes were defined by identical inferred V gene, J gene, and CDR3 amino acid sequence. Percentage overlap between repertoires was calculated by dividing the number of shared unique clonotypes by the size of the smaller repertoire. RTK rarefaction, the Chao1 estimator, and Recon v2.1 estimates of unobserved clonotypes were used to assess repertoire richness. This immuneACCESS table, as held by TCRdb, lists in-frame sequences with V and J called but not all clones. Of the missing ones, under half trace to an unresolved V gene in checked studies; the others have no known cause. That table furnishes V, J and clone size, whereas the DNA furnished D and trimming. This sample is represented by some 480,000 clones; roughly 85% of them were singletons. In total, the top ten clones hold approximately 12% of the sample.

This receptor was obtained from a woman in her thirties or forties in good health. Some clones in this sample may be carry-over from other donors' samples. The sequenced sample consisted of PBMCs.

The DNA sequence is TGTGCCAGCAGACGGGACAAGGCAGTTAGTTTGAACACTGAAGCTTTCTTT. Its amino acids are CASRRDKAVSLNTEAFF. In this chain, TRBV27 is recombined with TRBJ1-1, and the D gene may be TRBD1, 6 bases matching. Looking up the germline V gene (reference sequence) yields CDR1 MNHEY and CDR2 SMNVEV. From cysteine to phenylalanine, the CDR3 is 17 amino acids long. The DNA shown is the 51-base CDR3, in frame from base 1. V drops 6 bases and J drops 0 bases, leaving 20 bases in between.